A single sample gave rise to the 27 T cell receptor beta chains below, sequenced in a study of shared clonotypes between healthy human individuals. Sequencing was performed with immunoSEQ multiplex PCR; in TCRdb, only in-frame clones are kept and a portion is missing. Among about 2 million clones listed, about 94% were seen once. CD45RO-negative, CCR7-positively selected cells formed the naive CD8 fraction, excluding terminally differentiated effector memory CD45RA+ cells. Source material: naive CD8+ T cells sorted from blood. These receptors were obtained from a young man in good health.

The V and J genes are TRBV7-9 and TRBJ2-7; 7 bases match TRBD2. V trimming: 2 bases; J trimming: 2 bases; junction bases outside the gene matches: 6. Germline lookup yields CDR1 SEHNR and CDR2 FQNEAQ (reference sequence). CDR3 length: 15 amino acids. The CDR3 coding sequence is TGTGCCAGCAGCTTATATTGGGAGGGCGCCTACGAGCAGTACTTC. Translated, it gives CASSLYWEGAYEQYF.

This sequence joins TRBV29-1 and TRBJ1-2; D perhaps matches TRBD1 (5 bases). Germline V gene data show CDR1 as SQVTM and CDR2 as ANQGSEA. V was trimmed by 4 bases and J by 7 bases, leaving 16 bases between them. This CDR3 comprises 13 residues. DNA of the CDR3: TGCAGCGTTGTATTGAGGGGCGCGGGTGGCTACACCTTC. Translation: CSVVLRGAGGYTF.

This chain uses TRBV28 with TRBJ2-7, with D possibly being TRBD1 (6 bases). With 7 bases removed from V and 0 bases from J, the gap between germline ends came to 7 bases. CDR3 size: 12 residues. CDR1 MDHEN and CDR2 SYDVKM come from the germline V gene. The CDR3 DNA reads TGTGCCAGCACGGACAGCTCCTACGAGCAGTACTTC. Translated: CASTDSSYEQYF.

Comment on this clone: This CDR3 is also generated by other DNA sequences in the sample. The chain recombines TRBV6-5 with TRBJ2-1; TRBD1 might be the D (5 bases). This CDR3 has 13 amino acids. Trimming pared 2 bases from V and 6 bases from J, leaving 8 bases between. From germline, CDR1 is MNHEY and CDR2 SVGAGI. The CDR3 loop reads CASSYGRGNEQFF. The CDR3 nucleotides are TGTGCCAGCAGTTACGGTAGGGGCAATGAGCAGTTCTTC.

V usage is TRBV27 and J usage is TRBJ1-5; D call uncertain. Germline lookup yields CDR1 MNHEY and CDR2 SMNVEV (reference sequence). The CDR3 runs to 13 residues. V lost 4 bases and J 7 bases, leaving 11 bases between the germline ends. The CDR3 region is CASSWVLGQPQHF. The DNA of the CDR3 is TGTGCCAGCAGTTGGGTTCTTGGACAGCCCCAGCATTTT.

With respect to this clone: Other nucleotide sequences in the sample specify the same CDR3. The chain recombines TRBV7-9 with TRBJ2-5; possible D gene TRBD1, 6 bases. Looked up from germline, CDR1 is SEHNR and CDR2 is FQNEAQ (reference sequence). Trimming pared 6 bases from V and 3 bases from J, leaving 11 bases between. The CDR3 spans 13 residues. CDR3 sequence: CASSFSGEETQYF. CDR3 DNA sequence: TGTGCCAGCAGTTTTTCAGGGGAAGAGACCCAGTACTTC.

This chain uses TRBV5-6 with TRBJ2-5; TRBD1 agrees at 7 bases. Per germline, CDR1 SGHDT and CDR2 YYEEEE. V was clipped by 4 bases and J by 2 bases; unmatched bases: 11. This CDR3 comprises 16 residues. This CDR3 is CASSVLPGQIQETQYF. CDR3 bases: TGTGCCAGCAGCGTCTTGCCGGGACAGATACAAGAGACCCAGTACTTC. Filled out from reference TRBV5-6 and TRBJ2-5, the complete variable domain reads DAGVTQSPTHLIKTRGQQVTLRCSPKSGHDTVSWYQQALGQGPQFIFQYYEEEERQRGNFPDRFSGHQFPNYSSELNVNALLLGDSALYLCASSVLPGQIQETQYFGPGTRLLVL.

This sequence joins TRBV11-2 and TRBJ2-7, with D unresolved. CDR3 length equals 14 residues. With 1 base removed from V and 2 bases from J, the gap between germline ends came to 9 bases. Germline CDR1 and CDR2: SGHAT and FQNNGV. CDR3 in amino acids: CASSLVKSTYEQYF. In nucleotides, the CDR3 is TGTGCCAGCAGCTTAGTCAAGTCCACCTACGAGCAGTACTTC.

This chain joins TRBV28 and TRBJ1-3, with 7 bases identical to TRBD1. The CDR3 is 16 residues long. CDR1 and CDR2 from the germline V gene are MDHEN and SYDVKM. J gave up 4 bases and V 2 bases, and 8 bases lay outside the gene matches. The CDR3 nucleotides read TGTGCCAGCAGTTTAACAGGGGTAGATACGGGAAACACCATATATTTT. Translating gives CASSLTGVDTGNTIYF.

The CDR3 bases are TGTGCCAGCAGTTCTCAGGGGACGGAAAAACTGTTTTTT. Translated, it gives CASSSQGTEKLFF. This chain connects TRBV13 to TRBJ1-4, with D possibly matching TRBD1 (6 bases). The V and J ends lost 6 bases and 8 bases respectively, with 13 bases between them. The CDR3 consists of 13 residues. CDR1 is PRHDT and CDR2 is FYEKMQ in the germline V gene (reference sequence).

V usage is TRBV7-8 and J usage is TRBJ2-2; TRBD1 matches 8 bases. The germline V gene encodes CDR1 SGHVS and CDR2 FQNEAQ. The CDR3 loop spans 16 amino acids. Trimming removed 4 bases from V and 2 bases from J; junction bases left unmatched: 6. CDR3 sequence: CASSSRTGFNTGELFF. The CDR3 DNA reads TGTGCCAGCAGCTCAAGGACAGGGTTTAACACCGGGGAGCTGTTTTTT.

V and J are TRBV13 and TRBJ1-2; TRBD1 agrees at 8 bases. J lost 7 bases, V lost 5 bases, and 6 bases had no gene match. There are 13 residues in the CDR3. From germline, CDR1 is PRHDT and CDR2 FYEKMQ (reference sequence). CDR3 protein: CASSPRGPGGYTF. For the CDR3, the DNA is TGTGCCAGCAGCCCCAGGGGGCCGGGTGGCTACACCTTC.

As to this clone: A read error may account for a junction end that differs from germline. The chain recombines TRBV19 with TRBJ2-7, with TRBD2 identical over 9 bases. Per germline, CDR1 LNHDA and CDR2 SQIVND (reference sequence). This CDR3 is 16 amino acids long. CDR3 sequence (DNA): TGTGCCAGTAGTGTAGATTTGGGACTAGCAAGCTACGAGCAGTACTTC. Protein product: CASSVDLGLASYEQYF.

The chain is built from TRBV10-2 and TRBJ1-1; D is ambiguous. Germline CDR1 reads WSHSY; CDR2 reads SAAADI. The V gene lost 2 bases and the J gene lost 0 bases, with 16 bases spanning the gap. The CDR3 runs 17 residues. DNA for the CDR3: TGCGCCAGCAGTGAGCGATGGGCCGGTCTGCTGAACACTGAAGCTTTCTTT. It codes for CASSERWAGLLNTEAFF.

About this clone itself: A read error may produce the germline difference seen at one junction end. The same CDR3 is also encoded by other DNA sequences in this sample. The gene calls are TRBV13 and TRBJ2-7, with D possibly called TRBD1 or TRBD2 (5 bases each). Germline CDR1 and CDR2: PRHDT and FYEKMQ (reference sequence). The CDR3 sequence is 13 residues long. DNA for the CDR3: TGTGCCAGCAGCCGGGGCCGCTCCTACGAGCAGTATTTC. The encoded protein is CASSRGRSYEQYF.

The J gene is TRBJ2-4, the V gene TRBV28; 9 nucleotides line up with TRBD1. V lost 6 bases to trimming and J lost 11 bases; unmatched junction nucleotides: 11. Germline V CDR1 and CDR2: MDHEN, SYDVKM. The CDR3 consists of 14 residues. The CDR3, as DNA: TGTGCCAGCAGCATGACAGGGGGTATCGTCGTTCAGTACTTC. As protein: CASSMTGGIVVQYF. The full variable domain, its missing parts supplied by reference TRBV28 and TRBJ2-4, is DVKVTQSSRYLVKRTGEKVFLECVQDMDHENMFWYRQDPGLGLRLIYFSYDVKMKEKGDIPEGYSVSREKKERFSLILESASTNQTSMYLCASSMTGGIVVQYFGAGTRLSVL.

The chain carries TRBV5-8 and TRBJ2-3, with 10 bases lining up with TRBD1. Trimming took 3 bases from V and 3 from J; bases not matched to a gene: 4. The CDR3 has 15 amino acids. Per germline, CDR1 SGHTS and CDR2 YDEGEE. This CDR3 reads CASSSGQGGTDTQYF. CDR3 in DNA: TGTGCCAGCAGCTCTGGACAGGGGGGGACAGATACGCAGTATTTT.

The gene calls are TRBV5-6 and TRBJ1-2, with 7 positions matching TRBD1. This CDR3 spans 17 amino acids. J lost 1 base, V lost 5 bases, and 14 bases had no gene match. CDR1 SGHDT and CDR2 YYEEEE come from the germline V gene. CDR3 sequence (DNA): TGTGCCAGCAGTTCAGACAGGGTGATTGGGCTTAACTATGGCTACACCTTC. Its translation: CASSSDRVIGLNYGYTF.

For this clone: At the DNA level, this CDR3 is encoded by other sequences in the same sample as well. The chain carries TRBV7-6 and TRBJ1-2; D might be TRBD1 (5 bases). The CDR3 totals 14 residues. V dropped 5 bases and J dropped 3 bases, with 13 bases sitting between them. Germline loops: CDR1 SGHVS, CDR2 FNYEAQ. The CDR3 nucleotides read TGTGCCAGCAGCCCCACGGGGGGGGACTATGGCTACACCTTC. Amino acids: CASSPTGGDYGYTF.

This chain joins TRBV4-1 and TRBJ2-1; D may be TRBD2 (7 bases). This CDR3 comprises 16 residues. The germline V and J ends were trimmed by 4 bases and 4 bases, with 17 bases remaining between them. Germline lookup yields CDR1 MGHRA and CDR2 YSYEKL. The CDR3 DNA reads TGCGCCAGCAGCCCTCGTGCGGGGGCCTCTTACAATGAGCAGTTCTTC. Protein product: CASSPRAGASYNEQFF.

As regards this clone: A much more abundant neighbour one base away suggests this may be a read error. The sample has other DNA sequences that encode this CDR3 too. In DNA, the CDR3 is TGTGCCAGCAGCTTAGGGGCCTACGAGCAGTACTTC. Its translation is CASSLGAYEQYF. The rearrangement joins TRBV7-8 to TRBJ2-7; no firm D call. There are 12 residues in the CDR3. With 1 base removed from V and 2 bases from J, the gap between germline ends came to 3 bases. Germline CDR1 and CDR2: SGHVS and FQNEAQ.

The chain couples TRBV30 to TRBJ1-1, with TRBD1 as a possible D gene (6 bases). Per germline, CDR1 GTSNPN and CDR2 SVGIG (reference sequence). The CDR3 loop spans 13 amino acids. Trimming left V 1 base short and J 5 bases short, with 11 bases between. The CDR3 loop reads CAWSEGGWTEAFF. Written as DNA, the CDR3 is TGTGCCTGGAGTGAGGGGGGTTGGACTGAAGCTTTCTTT.

The chain links TRBV2 to TRBJ1-2, with no clear D. V was clipped by 4 bases and J by 0 bases, with 9 bases between them. Germline V gene sequence: CDR1 SNHLY, CDR2 FYNNEI. The CDR3 contains 14 residues. CDR3 coding DNA: TGTGCCAGCAGTGCTGACGGAGCTAACTATGGCTACACCTTC. Encoded protein: CASSADGANYGYTF.

This clone was detected a few times. The chain recombines TRBV27 with TRBJ1-5; 9 bases map to TRBD1. There are 14 residues in the CDR3. The ends lost 6 bases at V and 4 bases at J; junction bases unmatched: 4. Germline CDR1 is MNHEY and CDR2 is SMNVEV (reference sequence). This chain's CDR3 is CASRRQGVNQPQHF. In nucleotides, the CDR3 is TGTGCCAGCAGACGACAGGGGGTAAATCAGCCCCAGCATTTT.

The CDR3 DNA is TGTGCCAGCAGCGGACTAGCGGGGGCCTCAAGGGGGCAAGAGACCCAGTACTTC. This encodes CASSGLAGASRGQETQYF. The rearrangement uses TRBV2 and TRBJ2-5, with 13 bases matching TRBD2. V lost 6 bases to trimming and J lost 2 bases; unmatched junction nucleotides: 12. Germline V gene data show CDR1 as SNHLY and CDR2 as FYNNEI. This CDR3 has 18 amino acids.

The chain combines TRBV6-5 with TRBJ1-2; D unclear. Trimming took off 4 bases at V and 4 bases at J, with 13 bases between the two ends. Looked up from germline, CDR1 is MNHEY and CDR2 is SVGAGI. The CDR3 totals 14 residues. For the CDR3, the DNA is TGTGCCAGCAGTTCCCGTACGGTGATCTATGGCTACACCTTC. Amino acids: CASSSRTVIYGYTF.

This chain joins TRBV2 and TRBJ1-1; 7 bases are a match to TRBD1. In germline, CDR1 is SNHLY, CDR2 FYNNEI. CDR3 length: 14 amino acids. V dropped 6 bases and J dropped 8; count of bases not matched to a gene: 12. The CDR3 spells CASSEIPGQREAFF. The CDR3 coding sequence is TGTGCCAGCAGCGAAATTCCGGGACAGAGGGAAGCTTTCTTT. The whole variable domain, filled in from reference TRBV2 and TRBJ1-1, reads EPEVTQTPSHQVTQMGQEVILRCVPISNHLYFYWYRQILGQKVEFLVSFYNNEISEKSEIFDDQFSVERPDGSNFTLKIRSTKLEDSAMYFCASSEIPGQREAFFGQGTRLTVV.